This T cell receptor (beta chain) originates from a study of cytomegalovirus exposure and HLA in healthy donors. Study background: Among several hundred genotyped donors, around 82% fell in the Caucasian-associated ancestry cluster.

Notes on the study in general: CMV serostatus was the only recorded immune exposure for donors.

Primers for the PCR totalled 60 Vbeta and 13 Jbeta. Generated by immunoSEQ multiplex PCR, the TCRdb table keeps only in-frame clones and is missing some. The sample contains roughly 160,000 clones, about 80% of which appear only once. About this clone itself: What it binds is not known.

CDR3 size: 14 residues. Losses at the gene ends were 0 bases for V and 2 bases for J; bases not matched to a gene: 1. From germline, CDR1 is SGDLS and CDR2 YYNGEE. The sequenced sample consisted of PBMCs. V usage is TRBV9 and J usage is TRBJ1-2, with 7 positions matching TRBD1. The sequence was obtained from a man between 25 and 39 years old in good health and CMV-seronegative. In nucleotides, the CDR3 is TGTGCCAGCAGCGTAGAGGGGGCAAACTATGGCTACACCTTC. Protein sequence: CASSVEGANYGYTF.